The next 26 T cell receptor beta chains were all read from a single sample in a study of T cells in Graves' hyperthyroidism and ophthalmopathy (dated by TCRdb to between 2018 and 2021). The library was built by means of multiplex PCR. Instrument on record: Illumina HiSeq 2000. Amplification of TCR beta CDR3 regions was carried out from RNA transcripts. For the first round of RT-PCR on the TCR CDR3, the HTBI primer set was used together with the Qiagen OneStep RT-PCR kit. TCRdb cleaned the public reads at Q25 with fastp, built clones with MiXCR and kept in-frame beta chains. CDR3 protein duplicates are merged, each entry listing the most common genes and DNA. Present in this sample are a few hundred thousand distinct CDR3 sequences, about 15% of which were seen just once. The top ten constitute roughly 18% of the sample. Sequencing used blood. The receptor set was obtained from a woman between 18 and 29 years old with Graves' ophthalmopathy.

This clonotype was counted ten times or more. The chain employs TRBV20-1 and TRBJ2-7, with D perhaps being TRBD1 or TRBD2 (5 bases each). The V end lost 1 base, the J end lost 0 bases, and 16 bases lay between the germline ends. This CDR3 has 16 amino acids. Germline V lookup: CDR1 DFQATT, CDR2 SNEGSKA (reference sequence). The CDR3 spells CSARALRDPTSYEQYF. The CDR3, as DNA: TGCAGTGCTAGAGCCCTTCGGGACCCGACCTCCTACGAGCAGTACTTC.

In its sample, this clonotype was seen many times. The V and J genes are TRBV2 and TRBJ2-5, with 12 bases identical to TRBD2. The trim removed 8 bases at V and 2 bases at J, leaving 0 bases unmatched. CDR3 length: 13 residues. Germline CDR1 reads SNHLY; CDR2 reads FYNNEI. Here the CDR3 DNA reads TGTGCCAGCGGACTAGCGGGACAAGAGACCCAGTACTTC. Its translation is CASGLAGQETQYF.

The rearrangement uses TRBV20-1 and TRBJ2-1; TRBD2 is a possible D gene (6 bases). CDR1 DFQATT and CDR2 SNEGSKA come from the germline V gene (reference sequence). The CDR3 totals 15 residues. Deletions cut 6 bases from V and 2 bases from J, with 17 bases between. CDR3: CSAPSGLGTYNEQFF. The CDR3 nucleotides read TGCAGTGCACCCTCGGGACTTGGAACCTACAATGAGCAGTTCTTC.

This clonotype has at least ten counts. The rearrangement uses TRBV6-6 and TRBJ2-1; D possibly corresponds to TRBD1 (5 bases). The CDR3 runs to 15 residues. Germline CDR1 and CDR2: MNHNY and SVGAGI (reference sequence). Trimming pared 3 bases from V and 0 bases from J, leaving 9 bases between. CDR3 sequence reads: CASSYRGSSYNEQFF. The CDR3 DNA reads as TGTGCCAGCAGTTATAGGGGTAGCTCCTACAATGAGCAGTTCTTC.

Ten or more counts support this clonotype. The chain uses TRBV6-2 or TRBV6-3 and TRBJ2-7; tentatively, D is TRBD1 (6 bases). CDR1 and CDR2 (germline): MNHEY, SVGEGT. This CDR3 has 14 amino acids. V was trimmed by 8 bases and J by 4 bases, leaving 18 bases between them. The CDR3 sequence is CASGNRDTIYEQYF. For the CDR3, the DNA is TGTGCCAGCGGGAACCGGGACACCATTTACGAGCAGTACTTC.

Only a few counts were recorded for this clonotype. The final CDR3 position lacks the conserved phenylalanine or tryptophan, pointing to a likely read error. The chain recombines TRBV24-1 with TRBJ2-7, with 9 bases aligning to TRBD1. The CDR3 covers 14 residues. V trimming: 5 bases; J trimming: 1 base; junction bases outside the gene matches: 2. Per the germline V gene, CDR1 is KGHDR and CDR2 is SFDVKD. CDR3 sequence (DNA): TGTGCCACCAGTGGGGGACAGGGTTCCTACGAGCAGTACCTC. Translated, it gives CATSGGQGSYEQYL.

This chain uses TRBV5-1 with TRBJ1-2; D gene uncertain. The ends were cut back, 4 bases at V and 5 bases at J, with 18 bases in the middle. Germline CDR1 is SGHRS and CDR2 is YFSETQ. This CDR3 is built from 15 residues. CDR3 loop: CASSLSPGPDYGYTF. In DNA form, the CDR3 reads TGCGCCAGCAGCCTTTCCCCCGGACCAGATTATGGCTACACCTTC.

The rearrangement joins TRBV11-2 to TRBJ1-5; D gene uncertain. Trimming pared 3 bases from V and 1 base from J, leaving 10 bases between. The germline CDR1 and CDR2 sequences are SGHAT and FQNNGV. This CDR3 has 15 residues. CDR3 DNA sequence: TGTGCCAGCAGCTTTGACATAACAAGCAATCAGCCCCAGCATTTT. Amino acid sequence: CASSFDITSNQPQHF.

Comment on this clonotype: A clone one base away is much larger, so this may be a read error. As DNA, the CDR3 is TGTGCCAGCAGTTTATATGGTTCGGGTGAGCAGTTCTTC. Its protein is CASSLYGSGEQFF. The chain uses TRBV27 and TRBJ2-1; D is unclear. Trimming took 1 base from V and 9 from J, leaving 10 bases between them. This CDR3 contains 13 residues. Germline assignment: CDR1 MNHEY and CDR2 SMNVEV (reference sequence).

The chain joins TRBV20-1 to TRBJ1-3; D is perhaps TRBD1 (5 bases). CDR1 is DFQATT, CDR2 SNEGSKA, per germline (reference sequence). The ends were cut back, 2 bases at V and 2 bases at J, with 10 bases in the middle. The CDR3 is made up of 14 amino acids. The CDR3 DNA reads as TGCAGTGCTAGATCGGGGGAGGCTGGAAACACCATATATTTT. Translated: CSARSGEAGNTIYF.

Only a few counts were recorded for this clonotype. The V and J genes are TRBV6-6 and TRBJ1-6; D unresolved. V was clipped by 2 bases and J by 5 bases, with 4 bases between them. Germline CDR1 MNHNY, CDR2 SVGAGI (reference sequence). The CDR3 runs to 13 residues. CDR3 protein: CASSYDHNSPLHF. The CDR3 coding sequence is TGTGCCAGCAGTTACGACCATAATTCACCCCTCCACTTT.

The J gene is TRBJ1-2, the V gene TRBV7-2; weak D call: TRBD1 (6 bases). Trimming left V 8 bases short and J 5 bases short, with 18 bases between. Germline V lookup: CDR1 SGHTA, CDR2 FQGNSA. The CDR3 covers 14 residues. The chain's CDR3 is CASVYQGSRYGYTF. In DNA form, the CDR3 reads TGTGCCAGCGTATACCAGGGGTCTAGGTATGGCTACACCTTC.

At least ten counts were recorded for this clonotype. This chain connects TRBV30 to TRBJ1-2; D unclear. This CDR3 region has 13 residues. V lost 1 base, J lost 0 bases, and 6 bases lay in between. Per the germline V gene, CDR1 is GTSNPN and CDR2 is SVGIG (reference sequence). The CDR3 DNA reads TGTGCCTGGAGTGAGGGTCCTAACTATGGCTACACCTTC. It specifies CAWSEGPNYGYTF.

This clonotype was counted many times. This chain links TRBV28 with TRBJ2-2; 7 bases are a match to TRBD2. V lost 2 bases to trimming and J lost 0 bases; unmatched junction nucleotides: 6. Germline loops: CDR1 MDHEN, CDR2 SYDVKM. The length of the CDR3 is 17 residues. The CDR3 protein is CASSLGLAATNTGELFF. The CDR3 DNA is TGTGCCAGCAGTTTAGGTCTAGCGGCCACGAACACCGGGGAGCTGTTTTTT.

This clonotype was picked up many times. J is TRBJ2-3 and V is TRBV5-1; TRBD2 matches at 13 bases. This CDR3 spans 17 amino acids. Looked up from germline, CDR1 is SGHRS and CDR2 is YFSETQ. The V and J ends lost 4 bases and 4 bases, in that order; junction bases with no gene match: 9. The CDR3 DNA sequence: TGCGCCAGCAGCCTCGGACTAGCGGGAGCAGGGGCAGATACGCAGTATTTT. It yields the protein CASSLGLAGAGADTQYF. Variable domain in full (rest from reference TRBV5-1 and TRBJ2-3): KAGVTQTPRYLIKTRGQQVTLSCSPISGHRSVSWYQQTPGQGLQFLFEYFSETQRNKGNFPGRFSGRQFSNSRSEMNVSTLELGDSALYLCASSLGLAGAGADTQYFGPGTRLTVL.

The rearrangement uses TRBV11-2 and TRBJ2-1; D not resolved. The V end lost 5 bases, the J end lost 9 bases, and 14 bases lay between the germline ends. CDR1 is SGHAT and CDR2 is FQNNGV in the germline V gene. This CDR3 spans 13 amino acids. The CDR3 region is CASSRASFFEQFF. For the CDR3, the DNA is TGTGCCAGCAGCCGGGCCTCATTTTTTGAGCAGTTCTTC.

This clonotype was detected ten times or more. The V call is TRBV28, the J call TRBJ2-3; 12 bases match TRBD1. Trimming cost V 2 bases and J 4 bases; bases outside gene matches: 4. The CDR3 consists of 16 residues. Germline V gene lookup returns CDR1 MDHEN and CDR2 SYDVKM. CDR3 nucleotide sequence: TGTGCCAGCAGTTTACCCGGGACAGGGGGCTCAGATACGCAGTATTTT. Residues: CASSLPGTGGSDTQYF.

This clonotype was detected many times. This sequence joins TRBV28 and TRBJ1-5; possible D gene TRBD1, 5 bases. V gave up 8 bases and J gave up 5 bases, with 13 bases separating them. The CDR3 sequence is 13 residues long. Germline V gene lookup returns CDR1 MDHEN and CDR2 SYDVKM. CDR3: CASGRGTHQPQHF. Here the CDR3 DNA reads TGTGCCAGCGGGCGGGGGACCCATCAGCCCCAGCATTTT.

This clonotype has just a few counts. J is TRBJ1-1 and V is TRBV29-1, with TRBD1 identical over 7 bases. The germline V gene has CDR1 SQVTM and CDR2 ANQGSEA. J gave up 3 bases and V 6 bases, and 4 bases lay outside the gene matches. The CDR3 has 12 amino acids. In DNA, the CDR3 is TGCAGCGTCCCGGGACAGTACACTGAAGCTTTCTTT. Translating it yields CSVPGQYTEAFF.

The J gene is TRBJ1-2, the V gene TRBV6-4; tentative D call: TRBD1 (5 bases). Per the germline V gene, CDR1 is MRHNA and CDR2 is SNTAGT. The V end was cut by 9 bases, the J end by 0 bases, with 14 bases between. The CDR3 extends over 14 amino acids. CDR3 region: CASSRDGANYGYTF. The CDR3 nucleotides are TGTGCCAGTTCCCGGGACGGGGCTAACTATGGCTACACCTTC.

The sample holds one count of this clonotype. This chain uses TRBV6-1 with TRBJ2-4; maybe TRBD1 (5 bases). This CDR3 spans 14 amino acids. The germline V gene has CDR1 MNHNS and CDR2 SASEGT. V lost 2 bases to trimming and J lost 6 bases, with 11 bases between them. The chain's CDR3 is CASSEKGQGNIQYF. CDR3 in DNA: TGTGCCAGCAGTGAAAAGGGGCAGGGAAACATTCAGTACTTC.

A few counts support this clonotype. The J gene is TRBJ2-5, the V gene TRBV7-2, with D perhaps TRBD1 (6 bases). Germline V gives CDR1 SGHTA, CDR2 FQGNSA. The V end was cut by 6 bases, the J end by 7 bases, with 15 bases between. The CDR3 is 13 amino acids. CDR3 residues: CASRGWGLSTQYF. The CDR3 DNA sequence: TGTGCCAGCAGGGGGTGGGGGCTGTCGACCCAGTACTTC.

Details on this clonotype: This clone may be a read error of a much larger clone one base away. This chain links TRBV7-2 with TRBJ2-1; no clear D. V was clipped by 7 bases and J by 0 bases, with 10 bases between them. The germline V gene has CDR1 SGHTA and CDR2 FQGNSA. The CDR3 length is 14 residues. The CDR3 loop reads CASNESSSYNEQFF. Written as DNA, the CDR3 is TGTGCCAGCAACGAATCTAGCTCCTACAATGAGCAGTTCTTC. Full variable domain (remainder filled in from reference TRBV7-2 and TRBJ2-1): GAGVSQSPSNKVTEKGKDVELRCDPISGHTALYWYRQSLGQGLEFLIYFQGNSAPDKSGLPSDRFSAERTGGSVSTLTIQRTQQEDSAVYLCASNESSSYNEQFFGPGTRLTVL.

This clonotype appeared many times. CDR3 sequence: CASSLDVADTQYF. DNA of the CDR3: TGTGCCAGCAGCTTGGATGTGGCAGATACGCAGTATTTT. J is TRBJ2-3 and V is TRBV5-5; D is uncertain. Germline loops: CDR1 SGHKS, CDR2 YYEKEE (reference sequence). CDR3 size: 13 residues. V lost 0 bases and J 4 bases, leaving 6 bases between the germline ends.

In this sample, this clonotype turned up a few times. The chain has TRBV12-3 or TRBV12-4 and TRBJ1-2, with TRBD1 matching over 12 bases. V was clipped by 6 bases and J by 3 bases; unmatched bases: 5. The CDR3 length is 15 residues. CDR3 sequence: CASSLGTGGYYGYTF. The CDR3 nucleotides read TGTGCCAGCAGCCTTGGGACAGGGGGCTACTATGGCTACACCTTC.

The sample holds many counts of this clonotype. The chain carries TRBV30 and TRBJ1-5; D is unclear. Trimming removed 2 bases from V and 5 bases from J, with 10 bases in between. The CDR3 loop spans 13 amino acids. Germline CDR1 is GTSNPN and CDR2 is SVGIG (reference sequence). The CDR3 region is CAWSRLGDQPQHF. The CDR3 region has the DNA TGTGCCTGGAGTAGGTTAGGAGATCAGCCCCAGCATTTT.